These 2 T cell receptor beta chains came from one sample sequenced in a study of response to subunit inactivated influenza vaccine. From the RT-PCR reads, TCRdb called clonotypes with MiXCR, one entry per CDR3 protein. The sample includes more than 500,000 distinct CDR3 sequences, roughly 12% of them seen just once. This same sample was also taken into another study, of T cells expressing NK-cell markers. That report adds: Synthesis of TCR beta cDNA relied on 5'RACE template switching carrying UMIs.

The source material was PBMCs from blood, sampled on the day of vaccination. These receptor sequences come from a man aged 45-60 years who received an inactivated influenza vaccine.

This clonotype occurred many times. This chain uses TRBV10-3 with TRBJ2-1, with D maybe TRBD2 (5 bases). Trimming removed 10 bases at V and 10 bases at J, with 17 bases between. CDR1 is ENHRY, CDR2 SYGVKD, per germline. The CDR3 covers 12 residues. The CDR3 sequence is CATLETGYEQFF. The CDR3 bases are TGTGCCACACTGGAAACGGGATACGAGCAGTTCTTC.

The rearrangement links TRBV4-1 to TRBJ2-1; the match to TRBD2 covers 7 bases. Trimming removed 1 base from V and 7 bases from J; junction bases left unmatched: 7. Germline V gene data show CDR1 as MGHRA and CDR2 as YSYEKL. The CDR3 is 15 residues long. The CDR3 sequence is CASSQVRGRANEQFF. The CDR3 nucleotides are TGCGCCAGCAGCCAAGTTCGCGGGAGAGCAAATGAGCAGTTCTTC.